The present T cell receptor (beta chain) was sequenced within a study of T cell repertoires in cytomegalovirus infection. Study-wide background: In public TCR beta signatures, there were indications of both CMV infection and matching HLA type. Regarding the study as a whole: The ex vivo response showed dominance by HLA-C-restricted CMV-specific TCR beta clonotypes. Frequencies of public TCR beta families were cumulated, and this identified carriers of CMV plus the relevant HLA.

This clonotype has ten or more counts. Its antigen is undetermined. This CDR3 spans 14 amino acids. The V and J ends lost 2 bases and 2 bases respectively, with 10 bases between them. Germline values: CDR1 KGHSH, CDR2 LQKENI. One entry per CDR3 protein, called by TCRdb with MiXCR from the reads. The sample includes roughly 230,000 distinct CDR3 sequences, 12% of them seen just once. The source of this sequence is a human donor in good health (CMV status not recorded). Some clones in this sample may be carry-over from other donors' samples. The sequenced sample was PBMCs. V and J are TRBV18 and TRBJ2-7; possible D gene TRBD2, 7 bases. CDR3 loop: CASSPGGGTYEQYF. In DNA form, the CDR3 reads TGTGCCAGCTCACCAGGCGGGGGCACCTACGAGCAGTACTTC.